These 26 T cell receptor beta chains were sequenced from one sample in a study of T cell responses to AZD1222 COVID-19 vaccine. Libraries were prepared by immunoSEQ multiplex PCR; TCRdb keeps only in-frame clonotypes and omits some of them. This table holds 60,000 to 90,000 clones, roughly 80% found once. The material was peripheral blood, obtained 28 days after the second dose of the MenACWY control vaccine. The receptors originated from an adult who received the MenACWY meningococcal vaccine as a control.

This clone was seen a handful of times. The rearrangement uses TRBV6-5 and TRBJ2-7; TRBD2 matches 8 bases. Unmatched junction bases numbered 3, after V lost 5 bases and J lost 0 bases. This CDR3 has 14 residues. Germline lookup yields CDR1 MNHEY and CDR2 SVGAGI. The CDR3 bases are TGTGCCAGCAGTACGAGCGGGGGCTCCTACGAGCAGTACTTC. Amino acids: CASSTSGGSYEQYF.

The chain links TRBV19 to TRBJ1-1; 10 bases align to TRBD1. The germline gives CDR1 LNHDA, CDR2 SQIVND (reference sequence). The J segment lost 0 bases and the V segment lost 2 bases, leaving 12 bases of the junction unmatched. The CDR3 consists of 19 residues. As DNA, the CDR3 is TGTGCCAGTAGTATAACAGATAGGGACAGGGGACCATTGAACACTGAAGCTTTCTTT. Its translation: CASSITDRDRGPLNTEAFF.

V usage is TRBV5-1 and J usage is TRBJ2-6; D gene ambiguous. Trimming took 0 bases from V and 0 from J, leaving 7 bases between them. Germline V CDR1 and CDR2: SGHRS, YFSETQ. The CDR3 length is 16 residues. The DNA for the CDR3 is TGCGCCAGCAGCTTGGAACAGAGCTCTGGGGCCAACGTCCTGACTTTC. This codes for CASSLEQSSGANVLTF.

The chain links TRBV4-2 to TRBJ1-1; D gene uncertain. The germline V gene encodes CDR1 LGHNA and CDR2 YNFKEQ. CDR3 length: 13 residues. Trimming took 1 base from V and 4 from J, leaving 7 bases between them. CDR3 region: CASSQVVATEAFF. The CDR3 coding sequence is TGTGCCAGCAGCCAAGTAGTTGCCACTGAAGCTTTCTTT.

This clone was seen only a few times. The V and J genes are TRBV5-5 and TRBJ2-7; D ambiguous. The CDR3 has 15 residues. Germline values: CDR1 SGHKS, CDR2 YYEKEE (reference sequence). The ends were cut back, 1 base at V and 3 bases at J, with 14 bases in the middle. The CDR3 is CASSLQVGNYYEQYF. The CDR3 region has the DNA TGTGCCAGCAGCTTGCAGGTTGGGAATTACTACGAGCAGTACTTC.

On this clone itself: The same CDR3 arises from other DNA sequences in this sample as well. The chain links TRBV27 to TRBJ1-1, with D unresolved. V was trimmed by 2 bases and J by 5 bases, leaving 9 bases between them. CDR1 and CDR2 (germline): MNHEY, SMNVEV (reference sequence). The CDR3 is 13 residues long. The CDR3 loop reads CASSLGVGTEAFF. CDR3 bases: TGTGCCAGCAGTTTAGGGGTAGGGACTGAAGCTTTCTTT.

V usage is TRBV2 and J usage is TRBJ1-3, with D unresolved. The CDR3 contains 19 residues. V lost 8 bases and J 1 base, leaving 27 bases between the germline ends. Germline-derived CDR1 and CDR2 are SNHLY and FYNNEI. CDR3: CASLGLDRRRLGSGNTIYF. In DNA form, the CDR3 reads TGTGCCAGCCTGGGGTTAGACCGACGACGCCTTGGGTCTGGAAACACCATATATTTT.

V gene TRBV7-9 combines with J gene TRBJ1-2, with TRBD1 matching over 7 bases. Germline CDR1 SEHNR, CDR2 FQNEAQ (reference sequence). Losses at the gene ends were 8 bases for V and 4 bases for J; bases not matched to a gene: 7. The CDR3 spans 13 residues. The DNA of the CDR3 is TGTGCCAGCGAGGAGGGACAGCTCTATGGCTACACCTTC. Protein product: CASEEGQLYGYTF.

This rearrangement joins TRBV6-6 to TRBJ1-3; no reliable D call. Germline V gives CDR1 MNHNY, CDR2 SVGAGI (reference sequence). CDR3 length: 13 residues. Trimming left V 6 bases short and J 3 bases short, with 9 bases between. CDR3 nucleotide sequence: TGTGCCAGCAGGGCGGGGATTGGAAACACCATATATTTT. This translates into CASRAGIGNTIYF.

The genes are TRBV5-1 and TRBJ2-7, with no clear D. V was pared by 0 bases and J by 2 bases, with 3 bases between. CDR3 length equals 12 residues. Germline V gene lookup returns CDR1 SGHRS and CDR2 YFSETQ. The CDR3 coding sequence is TGCGCCAGCAGCTTGGACACCTACGAGCAGTACTTC. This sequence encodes CASSLDTYEQYF.

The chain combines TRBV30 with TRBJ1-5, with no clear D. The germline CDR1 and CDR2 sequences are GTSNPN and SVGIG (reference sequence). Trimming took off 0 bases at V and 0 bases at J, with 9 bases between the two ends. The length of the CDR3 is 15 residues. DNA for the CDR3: TGTGCCTGGAGTGTGAGTAGGGATAGCAATCAGCCCCAGCATTTT. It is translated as CAWSVSRDSNQPQHF.

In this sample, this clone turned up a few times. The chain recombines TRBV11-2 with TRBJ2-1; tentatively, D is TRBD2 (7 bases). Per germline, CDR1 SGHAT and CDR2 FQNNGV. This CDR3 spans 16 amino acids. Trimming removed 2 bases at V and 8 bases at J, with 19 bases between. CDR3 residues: CASSLLWGGRTHEQFF. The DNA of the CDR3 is TGTGCCAGCAGCTTACTTTGGGGGGGGCGGACCCATGAGCAGTTCTTC.

CDR3 nucleotide sequence: TGTGCCAGCAGCTTAGAGGCTAGCGGGCGATTCTCCTACAATGAGCAGTTCTTC. It codes for CASSLEASGRFSYNEQFF. This chain joins TRBV7-2 and TRBJ2-1, with TRBD2 identical over 8 bases. CDR3 length: 18 amino acids. CDR1 is SGHTA, CDR2 FQGNSA, per germline. Germline trimming cut 1 base from V and 0 bases from J; bases unmatched to any gene: 8.

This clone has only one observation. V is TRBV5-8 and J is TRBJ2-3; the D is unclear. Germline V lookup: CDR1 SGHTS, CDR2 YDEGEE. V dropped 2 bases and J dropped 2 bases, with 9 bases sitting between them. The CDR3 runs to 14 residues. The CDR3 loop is CASSFGSSTDTQYF. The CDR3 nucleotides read TGTGCCAGCAGCTTCGGATCTTCCACAGATACGCAGTATTTT.

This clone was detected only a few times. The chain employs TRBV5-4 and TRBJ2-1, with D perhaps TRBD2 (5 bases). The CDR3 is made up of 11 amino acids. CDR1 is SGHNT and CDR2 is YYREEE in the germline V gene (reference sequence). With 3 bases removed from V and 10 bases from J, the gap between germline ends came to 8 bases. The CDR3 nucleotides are TGTGCCAGCAGCTCCGAGCGGGAGCAGTTCTTC. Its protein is CASSSEREQFF.

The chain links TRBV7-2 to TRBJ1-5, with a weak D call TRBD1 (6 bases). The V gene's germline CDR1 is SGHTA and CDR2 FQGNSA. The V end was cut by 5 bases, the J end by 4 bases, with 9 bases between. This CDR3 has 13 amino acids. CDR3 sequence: CASSRGQNQPQHF. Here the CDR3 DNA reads TGTGCCAGCAGCCGGGGGCAGAATCAGCCCCAGCATTTT.

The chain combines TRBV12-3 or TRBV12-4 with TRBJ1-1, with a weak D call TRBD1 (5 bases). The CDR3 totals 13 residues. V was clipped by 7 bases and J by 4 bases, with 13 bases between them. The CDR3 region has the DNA TGTGCCAGCACCCCCCCGGGGGGCACTGAAGCTTTCTTT. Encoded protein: CASTPPGGTEAFF.

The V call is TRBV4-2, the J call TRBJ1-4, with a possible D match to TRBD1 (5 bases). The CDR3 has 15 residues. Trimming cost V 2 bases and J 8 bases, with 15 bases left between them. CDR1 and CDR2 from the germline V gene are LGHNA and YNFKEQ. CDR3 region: CASSQRLGAWEKLFF. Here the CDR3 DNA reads TGTGCCAGCAGCCAACGACTTGGGGCTTGGGAAAAACTGTTTTTT.

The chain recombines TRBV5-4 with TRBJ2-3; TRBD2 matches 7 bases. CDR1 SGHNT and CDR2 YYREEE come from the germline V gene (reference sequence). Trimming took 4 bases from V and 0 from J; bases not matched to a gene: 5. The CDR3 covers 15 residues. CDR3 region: CASSPGLPSTDTQYF. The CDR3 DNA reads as TGTGCCAGCAGCCCGGGACTACCGAGCACAGATACGCAGTATTTT.

The CDR3 protein is CASSLTGENTEAFF. In DNA, the CDR3 is TGTGCCAGCAGCTTGACAGGGGAGAACACTGAAGCTTTCTTT. The rearrangement joins TRBV28 to TRBJ1-1; 8 nucleotides match TRBD1. CDR3 length equals 14 residues. Germline CDR1 MDHEN, CDR2 SYDVKM. V shed 6 bases and J 1 base; nucleotides not matched to a gene: 4.

CDR3 protein: CASRGLVMEKLFF. The CDR3 DNA reads as TGTGCCAGCAGGGGATTAGTTATGGAAAAACTGTTTTTT. The chain recombines TRBV2 with TRBJ1-4; no clear D gene. This CDR3 region has 13 residues. The germline gives CDR1 SNHLY, CDR2 FYNNEI. The V end lost 6 bases, the J end lost 8 bases, and 13 bases lay between the germline ends.

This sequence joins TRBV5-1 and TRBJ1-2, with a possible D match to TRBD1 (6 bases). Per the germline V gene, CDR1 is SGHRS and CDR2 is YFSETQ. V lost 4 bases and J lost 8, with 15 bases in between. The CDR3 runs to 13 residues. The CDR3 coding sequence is TGCGCCAGCAGCCTAACAGGGAGCGGAGGCTACACCTTC. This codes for CASSLTGSGGYTF.

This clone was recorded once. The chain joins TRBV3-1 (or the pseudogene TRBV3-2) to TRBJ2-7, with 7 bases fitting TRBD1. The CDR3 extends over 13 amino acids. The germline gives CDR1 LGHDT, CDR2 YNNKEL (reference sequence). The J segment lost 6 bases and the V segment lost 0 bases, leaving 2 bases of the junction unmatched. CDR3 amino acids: CASSQDRDSEQYF. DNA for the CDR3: TGTGCCAGCAGCCAAGATCGGGACAGCGAGCAGTACTTC.

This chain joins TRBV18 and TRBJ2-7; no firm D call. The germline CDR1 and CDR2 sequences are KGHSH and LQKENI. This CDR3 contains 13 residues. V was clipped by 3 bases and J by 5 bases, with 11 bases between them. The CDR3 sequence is CASSPLTPNEQYF. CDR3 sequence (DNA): TGTGCCAGCTCACCTTTGACTCCCAACGAGCAGTACTTC.

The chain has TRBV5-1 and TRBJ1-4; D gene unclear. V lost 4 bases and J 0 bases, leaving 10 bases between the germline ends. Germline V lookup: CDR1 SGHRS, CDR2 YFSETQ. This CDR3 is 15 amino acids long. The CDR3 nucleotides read TGCGCCAGCAGCCCCGGGTCAGCAACTAATGAAAAACTGTTTTTT. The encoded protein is CASSPGSATNEKLFF.

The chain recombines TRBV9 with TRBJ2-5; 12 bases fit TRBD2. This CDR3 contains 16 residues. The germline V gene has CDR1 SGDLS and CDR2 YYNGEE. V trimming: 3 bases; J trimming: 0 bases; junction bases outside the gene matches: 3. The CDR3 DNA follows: TGTGCCAGCAGCGCGACTAGCGGGGGTAACCAAGAGACCCAGTACTTC. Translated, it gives CASSATSGGNQETQYF.